This T cell receptor beta chain was sequenced during a study of T cell responses to AZD1222 COVID-19 vaccine. Study summary: The analysis combined second doses at about 4 or about 12 weeks.

General study findings and limits: Mostly white British, mostly female donors; authors suggested clonal diversity may be underestimated.

Germline loops: CDR1 MNHEY, CDR2 SVGAGI. V shed 9 bases and J shed 4 bases, with 16 bases lying between them. The CDR3 spans 14 residues. A note on this clone: The antigen is undetermined.

Method: immunoSEQ multiplex PCR; TCRdb's copy keeps in-frame clones and lacks some. This sample has approximately 67,000 clones, with less than 90% found just once. The gene calls are TRBV6-5 and TRBJ1-3; tentatively, D is TRBD1 (5 bases). The origin of this receptor is an adult in good health. The sample consisted of peripheral blood, taken on day 0 of AZD1222 vaccination. The CDR3 nucleotides read TGTGCCAGTGGGGCGAGTGGGATGGGAAACACCATATATTTT. Translating it yields CASGASGMGNTIYF.